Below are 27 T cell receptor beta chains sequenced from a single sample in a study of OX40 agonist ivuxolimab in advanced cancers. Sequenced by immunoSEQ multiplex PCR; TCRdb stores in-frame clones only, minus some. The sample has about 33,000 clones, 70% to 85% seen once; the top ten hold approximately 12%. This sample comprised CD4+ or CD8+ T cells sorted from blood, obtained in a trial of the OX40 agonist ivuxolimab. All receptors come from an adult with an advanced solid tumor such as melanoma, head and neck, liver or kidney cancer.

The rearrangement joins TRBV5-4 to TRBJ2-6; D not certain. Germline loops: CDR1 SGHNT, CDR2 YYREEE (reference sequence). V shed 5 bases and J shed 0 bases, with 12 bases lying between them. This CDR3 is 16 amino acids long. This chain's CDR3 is CASRSSLVSGANVLTF. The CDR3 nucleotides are TGTGCCAGCAGGTCGTCTTTGGTCTCTGGGGCCAACGTCCTGACTTTC.

The DNA for the CDR3 is TGTGCCAGCAGCCCCAGGCCAGGGACAGGAGGCAGAAGCAATCAGCCCCAGCATTTT. This sequence encodes CASSPRPGTGGRSNQPQHF. The chain uses TRBV27 and TRBJ1-5; 8 bases fit TRBD1. Per germline, CDR1 MNHEY and CDR2 SMNVEV (reference sequence). J lost 1 base, V lost 6 bases, and 17 bases had no gene match. The CDR3 spans 19 residues.

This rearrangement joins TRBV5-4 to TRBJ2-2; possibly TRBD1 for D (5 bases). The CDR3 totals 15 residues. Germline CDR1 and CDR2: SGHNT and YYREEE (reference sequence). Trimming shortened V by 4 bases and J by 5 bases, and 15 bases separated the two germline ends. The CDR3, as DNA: TGTGCCAGCAGCGTTGACAGTACAGTAACCGGGGAGCTGTTTTTT. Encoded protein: CASSVDSTVTGELFF.

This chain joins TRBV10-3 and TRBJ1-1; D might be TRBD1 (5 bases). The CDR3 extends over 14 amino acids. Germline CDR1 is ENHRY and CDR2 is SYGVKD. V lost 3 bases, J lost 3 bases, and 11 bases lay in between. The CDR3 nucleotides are TGTGCCATCAGTGATCGGGGAGGGGACACTGAAGCTTTCTTT. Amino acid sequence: CAISDRGGDTEAFF.

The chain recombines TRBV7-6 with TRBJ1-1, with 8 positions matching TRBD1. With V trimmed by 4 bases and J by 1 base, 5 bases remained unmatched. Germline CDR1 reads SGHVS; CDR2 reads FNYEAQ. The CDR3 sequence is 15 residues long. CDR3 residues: CASSSRQGANTEAFF. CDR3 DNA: TGTGCCAGCAGCTCGAGGCAGGGGGCGAACACTGAAGCTTTCTTT.

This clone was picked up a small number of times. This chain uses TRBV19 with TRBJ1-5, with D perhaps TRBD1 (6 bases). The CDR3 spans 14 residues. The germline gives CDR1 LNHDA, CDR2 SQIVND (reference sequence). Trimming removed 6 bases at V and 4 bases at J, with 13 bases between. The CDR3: CASRAGVVNQPQHF. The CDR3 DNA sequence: TGTGCCAGTAGAGCAGGGGTAGTAAATCAGCCCCAGCATTTT.

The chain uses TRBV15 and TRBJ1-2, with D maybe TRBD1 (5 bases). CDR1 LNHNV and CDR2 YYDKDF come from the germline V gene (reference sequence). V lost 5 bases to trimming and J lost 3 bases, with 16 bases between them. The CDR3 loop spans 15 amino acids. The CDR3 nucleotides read TGTGCCACCAGCCTCGGGCCTGGGGGAGACTATGGCTACACCTTC. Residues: CATSLGPGGDYGYTF. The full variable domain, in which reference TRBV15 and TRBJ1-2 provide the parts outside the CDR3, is DAMVIQNPRYQVTQFGKPVTLSCSQTLNHNVMYWYQQKSSQAPKLLFHYYDKDFNNEADTPDNFQSRRPNTSFCFLDIRSPGLGDTAMYLCATSLGPGGDYGYTFGSGTRLTVV.

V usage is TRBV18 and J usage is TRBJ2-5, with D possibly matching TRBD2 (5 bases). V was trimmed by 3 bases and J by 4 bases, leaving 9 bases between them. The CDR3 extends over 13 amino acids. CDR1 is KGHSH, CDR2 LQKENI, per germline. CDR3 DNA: TGTGCCAGCTCACCGGTCAGCGGAGAGACCCAGTACTTC. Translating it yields CASSPVSGETQYF.

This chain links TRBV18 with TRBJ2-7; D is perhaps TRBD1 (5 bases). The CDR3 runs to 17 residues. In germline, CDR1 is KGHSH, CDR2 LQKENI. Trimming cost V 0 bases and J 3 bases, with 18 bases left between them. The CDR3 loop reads CASSPPSLRQGIYEQYF. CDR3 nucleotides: TGTGCCAGCTCACCACCCTCGTTACGTCAGGGTATCTACGAGCAGTACTTC.

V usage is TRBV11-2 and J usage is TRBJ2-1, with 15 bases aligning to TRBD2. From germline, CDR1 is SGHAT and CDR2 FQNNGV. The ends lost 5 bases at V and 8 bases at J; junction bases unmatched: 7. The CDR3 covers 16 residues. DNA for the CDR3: TGTGCCAGCAGCCCACGGACTAGCGGGGGGGCTGATGAGCAGTTCTTC. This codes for CASSPRTSGGADEQFF.

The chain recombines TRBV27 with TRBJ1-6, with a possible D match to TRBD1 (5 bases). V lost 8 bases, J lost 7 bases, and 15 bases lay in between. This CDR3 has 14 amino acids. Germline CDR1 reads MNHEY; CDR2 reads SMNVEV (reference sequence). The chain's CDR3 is CASGGSSRNSPLHF. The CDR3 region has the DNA TGTGCCAGCGGGGGTTCTTCGAGGAATTCACCCCTCCACTTT.

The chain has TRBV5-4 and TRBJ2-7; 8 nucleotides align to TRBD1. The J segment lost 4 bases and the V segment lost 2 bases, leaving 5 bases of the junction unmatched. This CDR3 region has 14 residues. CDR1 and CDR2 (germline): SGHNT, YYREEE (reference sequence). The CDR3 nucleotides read TGTGCCAGCAGCTTCGGACAGGGAAGGTACGAGCAGTACTTC. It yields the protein CASSFGQGRYEQYF.

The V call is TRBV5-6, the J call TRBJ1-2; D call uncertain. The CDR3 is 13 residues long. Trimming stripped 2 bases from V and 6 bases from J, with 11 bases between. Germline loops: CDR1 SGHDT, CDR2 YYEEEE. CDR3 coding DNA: TGTGCCAGCAGCTTATTAGGTGTCGATGGCTACACCTTC. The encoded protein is CASSLLGVDGYTF. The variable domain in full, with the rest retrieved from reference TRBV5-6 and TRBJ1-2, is DAGVTQSPTHLIKTRGQQVTLRCSPKSGHDTVSWYQQALGQGPQFIFQYYEEEERQRGNFPDRFSGHQFPNYSSELNVNALLLGDSALYLCASSLLGVDGYTFGSGTRLTVV.

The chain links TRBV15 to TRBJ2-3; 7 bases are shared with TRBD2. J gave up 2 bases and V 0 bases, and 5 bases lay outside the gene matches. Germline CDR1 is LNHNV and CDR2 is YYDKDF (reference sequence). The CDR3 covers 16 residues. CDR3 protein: CATSRDGRGDTDTQYF. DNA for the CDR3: TGTGCCACCAGCAGAGATGGGAGGGGCGACACAGATACGCAGTATTTT.

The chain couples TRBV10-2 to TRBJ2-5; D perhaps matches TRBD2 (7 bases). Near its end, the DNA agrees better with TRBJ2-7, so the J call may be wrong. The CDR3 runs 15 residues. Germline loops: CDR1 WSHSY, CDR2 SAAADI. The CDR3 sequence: CASSGEERGGYEQYF. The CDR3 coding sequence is TGCGCCAGCAGTGGGGAGGAGAGGGGGGGCTACGAGCAGTACTTC.

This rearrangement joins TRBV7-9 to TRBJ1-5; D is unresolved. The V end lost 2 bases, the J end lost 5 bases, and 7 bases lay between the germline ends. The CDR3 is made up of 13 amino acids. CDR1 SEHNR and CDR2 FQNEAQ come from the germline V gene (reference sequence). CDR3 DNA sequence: TGTGCCAGCAGCTTACAGGCAGATCAGCCCCAGCATTTT. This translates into CASSLQADQPQHF.

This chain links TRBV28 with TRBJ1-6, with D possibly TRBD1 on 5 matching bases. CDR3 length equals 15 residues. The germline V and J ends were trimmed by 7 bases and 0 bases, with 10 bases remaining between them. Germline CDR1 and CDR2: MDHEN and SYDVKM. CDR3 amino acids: CASTLGGSYNSPLHF. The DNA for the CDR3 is TGTGCCAGCACCCTTGGGGGCTCCTATAATTCACCCCTCCACTTT. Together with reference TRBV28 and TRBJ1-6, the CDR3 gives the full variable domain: DVKVTQSSRYLVKRTGEKVFLECVQDMDHENMFWYRQDPGLGLRLIYFSYDVKMKEKGDIPEGYSVSREKKERFSLILESASTNQTSMYLCASTLGGSYNSPLHFGNGTRLTVT.

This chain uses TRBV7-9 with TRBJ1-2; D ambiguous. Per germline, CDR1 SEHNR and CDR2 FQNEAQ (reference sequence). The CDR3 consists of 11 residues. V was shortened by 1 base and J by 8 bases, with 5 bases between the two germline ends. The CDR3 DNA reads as TGTGCCAGCAGCTTAGGTCCGGGCTACACCTTC. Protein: CASSLGPGYTF. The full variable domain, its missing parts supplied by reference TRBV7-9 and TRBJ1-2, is DTGVSQNPRHKITKRGQNVTFRCDPISEHNRLYWYRQTLGQGPEFLTYFQNEAQLEKSRLLSDRFSAERPKGSFSTLEIQRTEQGDSAMYLCASSLGPGYTFGSGTRLTVV.

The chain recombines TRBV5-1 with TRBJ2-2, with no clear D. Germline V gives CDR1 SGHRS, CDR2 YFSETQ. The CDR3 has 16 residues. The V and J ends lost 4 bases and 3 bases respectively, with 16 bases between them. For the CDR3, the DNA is TGCGCCAGCAGCGCACATACCCCTCGGGACACCGGGGAGCTGTTTTTT. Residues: CASSAHTPRDTGELFF. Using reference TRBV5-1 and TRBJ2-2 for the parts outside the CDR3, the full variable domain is KAGVTQTPRYLIKTRGQQVTLSCSPISGHRSVSWYQQTPGQGLQFLFEYFSETQRNKGNFPGRFSGRQFSNSRSEMNVSTLELGDSALYLCASSAHTPRDTGELFFGEGSRLTVL.

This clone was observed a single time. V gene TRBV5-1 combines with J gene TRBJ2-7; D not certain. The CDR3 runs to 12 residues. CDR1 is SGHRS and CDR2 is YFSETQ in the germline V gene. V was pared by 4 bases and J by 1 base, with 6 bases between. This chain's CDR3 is CASSLLSYEQYF. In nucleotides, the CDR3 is TGCGCCAGCAGCCTCCTTTCCTACGAGCAGTACTTC.

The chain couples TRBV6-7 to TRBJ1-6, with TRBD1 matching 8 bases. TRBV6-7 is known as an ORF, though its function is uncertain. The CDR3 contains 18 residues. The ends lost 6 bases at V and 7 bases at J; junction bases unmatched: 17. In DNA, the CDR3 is TGTGCCAGCAGGCTGGATGGACAGGGCCAACACGCCAATTCACCCCTCCACTTT. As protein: CASRLDGQGQHANSPLHF.

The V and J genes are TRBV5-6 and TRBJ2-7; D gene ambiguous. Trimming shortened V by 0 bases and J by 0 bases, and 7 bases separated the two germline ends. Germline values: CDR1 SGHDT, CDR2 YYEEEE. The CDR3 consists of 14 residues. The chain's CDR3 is CASSLVRLSYEQYF. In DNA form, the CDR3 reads TGTGCCAGCAGCTTGGTGCGACTCTCCTACGAGCAGTACTTC.

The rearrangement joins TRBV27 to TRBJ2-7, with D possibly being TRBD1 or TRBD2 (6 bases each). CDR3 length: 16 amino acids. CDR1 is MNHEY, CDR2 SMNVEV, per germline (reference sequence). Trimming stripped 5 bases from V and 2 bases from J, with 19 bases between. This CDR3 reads CASSPRGRGQTYEQYF. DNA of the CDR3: TGTGCCAGCAGTCCCCGGGGGCGCGGACAGACCTACGAGCAGTACTTC.

The CDR3 coding sequence is TGTGCCAGCAGCTTAGTGACGCCCGCCTACGAGCAGTACTTC. Translated: CASSLVTPAYEQYF. The chain joins TRBV11-2 to TRBJ2-7; D remains ambiguous. This CDR3 is built from 14 residues. In germline, CDR1 is SGHAT, CDR2 FQNNGV. V lost 1 base, J lost 2 bases, and 9 bases lay in between.

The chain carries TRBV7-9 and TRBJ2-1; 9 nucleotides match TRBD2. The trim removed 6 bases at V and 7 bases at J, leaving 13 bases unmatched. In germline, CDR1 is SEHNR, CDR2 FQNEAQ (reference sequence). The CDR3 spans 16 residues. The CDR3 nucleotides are TGTGCCAGCAGAACACCTCTAGCGGGACGGGGAAATGAGCAGTTCTTC. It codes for CASRTPLAGRGNEQFF.

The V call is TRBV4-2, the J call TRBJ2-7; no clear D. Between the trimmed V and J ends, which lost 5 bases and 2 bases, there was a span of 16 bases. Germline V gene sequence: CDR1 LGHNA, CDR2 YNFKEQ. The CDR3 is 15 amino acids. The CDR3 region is CASSLVVTEAYEQYF. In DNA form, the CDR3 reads TGTGCCAGCAGCTTGGTAGTGACGGAAGCCTACGAGCAGTACTTC.

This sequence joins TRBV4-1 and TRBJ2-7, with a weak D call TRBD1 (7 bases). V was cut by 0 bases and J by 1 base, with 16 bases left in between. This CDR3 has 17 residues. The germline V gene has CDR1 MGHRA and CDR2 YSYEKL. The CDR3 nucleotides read TGCGCCAGCAGCCAAGATCTAGCGACAGGGATATCCTACGAGCAGTACTTC. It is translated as CASSQDLATGISYEQYF.